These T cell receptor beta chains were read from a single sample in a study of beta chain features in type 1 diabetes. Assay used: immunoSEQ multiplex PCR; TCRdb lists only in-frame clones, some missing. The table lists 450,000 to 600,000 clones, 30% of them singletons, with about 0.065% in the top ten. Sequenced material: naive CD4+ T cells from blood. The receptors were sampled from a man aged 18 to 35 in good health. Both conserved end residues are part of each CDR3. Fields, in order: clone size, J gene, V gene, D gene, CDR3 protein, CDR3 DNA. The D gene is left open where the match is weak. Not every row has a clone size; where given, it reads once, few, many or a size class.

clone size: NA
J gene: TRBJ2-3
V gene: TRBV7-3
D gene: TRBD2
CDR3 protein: CASSPGLAGGSDTQYF
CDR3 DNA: TGTGCCAGCAGCCCGGGACTAGCGGGAGGATCAGATACGCAGTATTTT

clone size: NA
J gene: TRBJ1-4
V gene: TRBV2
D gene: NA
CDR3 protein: CASSEFWTVLFF
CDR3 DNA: TGTGCCAGCAGTGAATTCTGGACAGTACTGTTTTTT

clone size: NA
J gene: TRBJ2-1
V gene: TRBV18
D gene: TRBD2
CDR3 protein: CASSLGLAGGNEQFF
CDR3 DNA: TGTGCCAGCTCACTGGGACTAGCGGGAGGAAATGAGCAGTTCTTC

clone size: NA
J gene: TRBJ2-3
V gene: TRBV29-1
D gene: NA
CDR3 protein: CSVPASTDTQYF
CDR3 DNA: TGCAGCGTCCCAGCTAGCACAGATACGCAGTATTTT

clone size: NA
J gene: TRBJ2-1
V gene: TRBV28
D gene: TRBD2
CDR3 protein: CASSSGTSNYNEQFF
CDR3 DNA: TGTGCCAGCAGTTCGGGGACTAGCAACTACAATGAGCAGTTCTTC

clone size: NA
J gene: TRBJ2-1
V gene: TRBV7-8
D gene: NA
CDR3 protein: CASSFPTRGHHEQFF
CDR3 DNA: TGTGCCAGCAGCTTCCCGACTAGAGGACACCATGAGCAGTTCTTC

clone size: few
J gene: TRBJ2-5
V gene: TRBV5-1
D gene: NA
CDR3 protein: CASSTTVQETQYF
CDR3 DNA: TGCGCCAGCAGCACAACGGTCCAAGAGACCCAGTACTTC

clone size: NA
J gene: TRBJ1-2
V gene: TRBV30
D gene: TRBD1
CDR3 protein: CAWSPDRGPDYGYTF
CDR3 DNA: TGTGCCTGGAGTCCTGACAGGGGGCCGGACTATGGCTACACCTTC

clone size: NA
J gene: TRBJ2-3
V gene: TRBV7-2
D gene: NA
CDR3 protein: CASSLEATDTQYF
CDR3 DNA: TGTGCCAGCAGCTTAGAGGCAACAGATACGCAGTATTTT

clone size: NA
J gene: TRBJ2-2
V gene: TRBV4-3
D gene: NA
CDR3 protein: CASSHGTPTGELFF
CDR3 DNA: TGCGCCAGCAGCCACGGGACACCCACCGGGGAGCTGTTTTTT

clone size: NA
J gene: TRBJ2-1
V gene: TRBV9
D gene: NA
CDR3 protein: CASSTGVIGYNEQFF
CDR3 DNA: TGTGCCAGCAGCACCGGGGTGATTGGGTACAATGAGCAGTTCTTC

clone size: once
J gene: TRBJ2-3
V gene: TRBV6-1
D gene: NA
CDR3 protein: CASSEYISDTQYF
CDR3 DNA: TGTGCCAGCAGTGAATACATCTCAGATACGCAGTATTTT

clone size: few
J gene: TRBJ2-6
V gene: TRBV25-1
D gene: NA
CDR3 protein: CASSESQRSSGANVLTF
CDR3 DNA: TGTGCCAGCAGTGAGAGCCAACGATCCTCTGGGGCCAACGTCCTGACTTTC

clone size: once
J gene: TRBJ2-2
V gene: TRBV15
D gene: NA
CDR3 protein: CATSIGGTGELFF
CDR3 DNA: TGTGCCACCAGCATCGGGGGTACCGGGGAGCTGTTTTTT

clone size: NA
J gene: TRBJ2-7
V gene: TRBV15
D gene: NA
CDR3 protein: CATSREVGTYYEQYF
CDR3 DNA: TGTGCCACCAGCAGAGAGGTTGGGACATACTACGAGCAGTACTTC